This TCR beta chain was captured in a study of blood T cell dynamics during melanoma immunotherapy. The V segment lost 4 bases and the J segment 4 bases; nucleotides outside the gene matches: 2. The CDR3 totals 14 residues. Per the germline V gene, CDR1 is SGHAT and CDR2 is FQNNGV. This clone was recorded a few times. Noted time point: week 3, after first cycle of checkpoint inhibitor. The repertoire was sequenced with immunoSEQ multiplex PCR; TCRdb's copy has only in-frame clones and lacks some. The sample has 25,000 to 30,000 clones, 80% to 85% seen once. The sample here was blood, taken from a patient treated with checkpoint blockade. The V call is TRBV11-2, the J call TRBJ2-1; 9 positions agree with TRBD2. The source is a human donor with melanoma. CDR3 DNA: TGTGCCAGCAGCTCCCTAGCGGGATACAATGAGCAGTTCTTC. Amino acid sequence: CASSSLAGYNEQFF.